This TCR beta chain was retrieved from a study of blood T cells in healthy people across ages. The CDR3 is 15 residues long. J was trimmed by 3 bases and V by 7 bases; bases with no gene match: 7. A second 7 to 11 cycle PCR used barcoded and J-beta primers. TCRdb redid the calling of the 5' RACE reads with MiXCR, one entry per CDR3 protein. The repertoire holds 1.5 million to 2 million distinct CDR3 sequences, roughly 30% seen once, with less than 9.5% in the top ten. In the case of this clonotype: As yet, its antigen is unknown.

Samples each yielded at least 6 micrograms of total RNA. Study results and caveats: Without sorted subsets, naive and antigen-experienced compartments could not be conclusively compared. Long-lived donors exceeded aged donors in naive CD4+ cells and diversity.

This TCR derives from a woman in her thirties in good health. The chain links TRBV12-3 or TRBV12-4 to TRBJ2-3; the match to TRBD1 covers 10 bases. The sample comprised blood. The CDR3 coding sequence is TGTGCCAGCACCGGGATGGGACAGGGGACAGATACGCAGTATTTT. Translating it yields CASTGMGQGTDTQYF.